The following is a T cell receptor (beta chain) sequence with its context. Its specificity is unknown. Bulk libraries came from a prior protocol with listed TCR primers. From the PCR reads, TCRdb called clonotypes with MiXCR, one entry per CDR3 protein. The sample holds about 320,000 distinct CDR3 sequences; about a fifth are singletons and the top ten take 0.7% to 0.9%. The data are from a study of molecular identifiers for immune sequencing clone quantification. Study observations and caveats: Detection of one spiked Jurkat cell's TCR RNA reportedly worked in one million naive cells. With a barcode shared among identical TCR molecules, highly expanded clone sizes could be underestimated.

Naive CD8 T cells underwent sorting with the CD8+CD4-CCR7+CD45RA+ definition. V lost 5 bases to trimming and J lost 0 bases, with 11 bases between them. Germline CDR1 and CDR2: SGHVS and FNYEAQ. The CDR3 runs 16 residues. The rearrangement uses TRBV7-6 and TRBJ2-6; D gene unclear. The TCR comes from a human donor in good health. Some libraries in this study had Jurkat cell RNA spiked in. Sequenced material: naive CD8+ T cells from blood, with Jurkat cell RNA spiked in. As for subset: FACS-sorted CD8+CD4-CCR7+CD45RA+ naive T cells. As DNA, the CDR3 is TGTGCCAGCAGCCCAGCACCAGTCTCTGGGGCCAACGTCCTGACTTTC. Protein product: CASSPAPVSGANVLTF.